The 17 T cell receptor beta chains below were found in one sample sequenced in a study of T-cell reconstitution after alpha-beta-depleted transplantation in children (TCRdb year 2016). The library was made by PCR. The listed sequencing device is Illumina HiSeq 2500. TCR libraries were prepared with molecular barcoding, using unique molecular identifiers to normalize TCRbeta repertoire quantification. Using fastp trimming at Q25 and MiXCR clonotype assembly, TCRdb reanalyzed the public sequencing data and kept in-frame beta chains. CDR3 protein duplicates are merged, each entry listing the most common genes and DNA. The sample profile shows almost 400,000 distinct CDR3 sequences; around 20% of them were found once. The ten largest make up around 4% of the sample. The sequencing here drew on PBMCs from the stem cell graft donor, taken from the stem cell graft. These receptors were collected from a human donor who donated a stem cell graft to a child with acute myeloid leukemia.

The CDR3 region is CATSRAAGTSARYGGEQFF. The DNA of the CDR3 is TGTGCCACCAGCAGAGCCGCAGGGACTAGCGCAAGGTACGGGGGTGAGCAGTTCTTC. J is TRBJ2-1 and V is TRBV15, with 10 bases lining up with TRBD2. The CDR3 loop spans 19 amino acids. The germline CDR1 and CDR2 sequences are LNHNV and YYDKDF (reference sequence). V lost 1 base, J lost 9 bases, and 18 bases stayed unmatched. The entire variable domain, with the rest obtained from reference TRBV15 and TRBJ2-1, is as follows: DAMVIQNPRYQVTQFGKPVTLSCSQTLNHNVMYWYQQKSSQAPKLLFHYYDKDFNNEADTPDNFQSRRPNTSFCFLDIRSPGLGDTAMYLCATSRAAGTSARYGGEQFFGPGTRLTVL.

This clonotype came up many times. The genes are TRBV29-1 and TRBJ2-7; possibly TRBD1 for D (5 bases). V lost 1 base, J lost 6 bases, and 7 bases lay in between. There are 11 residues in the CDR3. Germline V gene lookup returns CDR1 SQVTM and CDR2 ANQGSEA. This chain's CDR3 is CSVEGGPEQYF. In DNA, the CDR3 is TGCAGCGTTGAAGGGGGCCCCGAGCAGTACTTC.

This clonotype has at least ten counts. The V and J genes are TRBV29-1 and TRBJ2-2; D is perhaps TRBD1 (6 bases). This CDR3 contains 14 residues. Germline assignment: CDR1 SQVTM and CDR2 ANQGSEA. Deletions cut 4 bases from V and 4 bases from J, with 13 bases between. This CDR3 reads CSVGWQGFTGELFF. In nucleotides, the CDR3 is TGCAGCGTTGGGTGGCAGGGGTTCACCGGGGAGCTGTTTTTT.

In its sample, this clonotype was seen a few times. The CDR3: CASRGSGGPYEQYF. The CDR3 region has the DNA TGTGCCAGCAGGGGCTCGGGAGGGCCCTACGAGCAGTACTTC. The chain is built from TRBV27 and TRBJ2-7; TRBD2 aligns across 8 bases. This CDR3 has 14 amino acids. The V segment lost 6 bases and the J segment 2 bases; nucleotides outside the gene matches: 6. Germline V gene lookup returns CDR1 MNHEY and CDR2 SMNVEV (reference sequence).

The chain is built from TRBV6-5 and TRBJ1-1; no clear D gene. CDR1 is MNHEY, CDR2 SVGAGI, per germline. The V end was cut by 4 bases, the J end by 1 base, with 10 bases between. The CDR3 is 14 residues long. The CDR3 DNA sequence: TGTGCCAGCAGTTGGGAGAAATCGAACACTGAAGCTTTCTTT. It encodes CASSWEKSNTEAFF.

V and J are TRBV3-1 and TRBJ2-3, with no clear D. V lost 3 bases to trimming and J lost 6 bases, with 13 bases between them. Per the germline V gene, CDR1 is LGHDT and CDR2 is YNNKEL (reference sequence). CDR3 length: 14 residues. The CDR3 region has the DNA TGTGCCAGCAGCCAGCGCCCACACTCTGATACGCAGTATTTT. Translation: CASSQRPHSDTQYF.

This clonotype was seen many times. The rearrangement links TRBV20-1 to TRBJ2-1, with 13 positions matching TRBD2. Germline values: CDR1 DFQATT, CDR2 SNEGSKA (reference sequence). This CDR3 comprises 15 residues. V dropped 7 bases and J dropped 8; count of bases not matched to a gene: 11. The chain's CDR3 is CSVASGLAGYDEQFF. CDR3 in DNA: TGCAGTGTGGCTTCGGGACTAGCGGGATACGATGAGCAGTTCTTC.

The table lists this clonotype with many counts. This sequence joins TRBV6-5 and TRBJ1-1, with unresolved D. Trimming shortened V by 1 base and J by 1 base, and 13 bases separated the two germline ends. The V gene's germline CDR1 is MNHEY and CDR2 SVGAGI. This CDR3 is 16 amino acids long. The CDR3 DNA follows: TGTGCCAGCAGTTACTATCCCACTCGGGGGAACACTGAAGCTTTCTTT. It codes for CASSYYPTRGNTEAFF.

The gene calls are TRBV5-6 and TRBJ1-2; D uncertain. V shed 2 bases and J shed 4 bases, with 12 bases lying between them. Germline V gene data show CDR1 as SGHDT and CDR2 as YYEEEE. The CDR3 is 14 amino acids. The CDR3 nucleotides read TGTGCCAGCAGCTTTATAACGGGAGGCTATGGCTACACCTTC. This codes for CASSFITGGYGYTF.

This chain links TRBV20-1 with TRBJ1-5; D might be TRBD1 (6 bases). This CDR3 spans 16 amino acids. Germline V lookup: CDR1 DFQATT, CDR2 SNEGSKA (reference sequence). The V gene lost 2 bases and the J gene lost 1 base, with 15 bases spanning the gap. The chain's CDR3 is CSARRGGEGSNQPQHF. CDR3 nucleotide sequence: TGCAGTGCTAGAAGGGGGGGGGAAGGAAGCAATCAGCCCCAGCATTTT.

CDR3 sequence (DNA): TGTGCCAGCAGTCGTAGCGGGAGGGCCAACATTCAGTACTTC. It codes for CASSRSGRANIQYF. J is TRBJ2-4 and V is TRBV12-3 or TRBV12-4; TRBD2 matches at 11 bases. The CDR3 contains 14 residues. Trimming at V came to 5 bases and at J to 7 bases, leaving 4 bases not matched to a gene.

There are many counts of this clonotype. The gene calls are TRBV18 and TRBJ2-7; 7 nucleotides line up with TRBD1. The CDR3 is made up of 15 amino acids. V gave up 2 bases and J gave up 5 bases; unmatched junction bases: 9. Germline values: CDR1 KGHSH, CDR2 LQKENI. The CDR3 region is CASSPSLQGTDEQYF. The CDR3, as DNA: TGTGCCAGCTCACCAAGTTTACAGGGGACCGACGAGCAGTACTTC.

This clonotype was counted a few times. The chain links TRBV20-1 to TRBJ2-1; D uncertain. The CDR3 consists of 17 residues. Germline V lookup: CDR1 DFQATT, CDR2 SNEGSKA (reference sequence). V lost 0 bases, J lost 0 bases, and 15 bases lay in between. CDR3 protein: CSARDHVHRSSYNEQFF. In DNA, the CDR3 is TGCAGTGCTAGAGATCACGTGCACAGATCCTCCTACAATGAGCAGTTCTTC.

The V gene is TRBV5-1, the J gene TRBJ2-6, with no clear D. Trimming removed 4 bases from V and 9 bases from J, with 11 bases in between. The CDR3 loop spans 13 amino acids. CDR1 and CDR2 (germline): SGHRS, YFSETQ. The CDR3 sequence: CASSGLGDNVLTF. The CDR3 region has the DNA TGCGCCAGCAGCGGGCTCGGAGACAACGTCCTGACTTTC.

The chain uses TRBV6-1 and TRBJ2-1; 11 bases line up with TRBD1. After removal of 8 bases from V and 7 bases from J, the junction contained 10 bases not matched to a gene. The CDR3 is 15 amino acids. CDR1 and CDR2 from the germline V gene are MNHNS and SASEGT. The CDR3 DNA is TGTGCCAGCCGCCCGGGGGGACAGGGGGGAAATGAGCAGTTCTTC. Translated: CASRPGGQGGNEQFF.

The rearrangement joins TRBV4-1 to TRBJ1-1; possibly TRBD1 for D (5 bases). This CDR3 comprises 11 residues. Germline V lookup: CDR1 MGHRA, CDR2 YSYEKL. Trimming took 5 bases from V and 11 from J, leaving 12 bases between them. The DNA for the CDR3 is TGCGCCAGCAGCGGAGGGGCGGCGGCTTTCTTT. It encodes CASSGGAAAFF.

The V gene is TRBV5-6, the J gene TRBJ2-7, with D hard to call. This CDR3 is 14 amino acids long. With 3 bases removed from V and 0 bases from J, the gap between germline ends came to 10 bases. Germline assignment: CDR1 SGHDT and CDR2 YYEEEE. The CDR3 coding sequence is TGTGCCAGCAGCTCGCTACAGAGCTCCTACGAGCAGTACTTC. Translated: CASSSLQSSYEQYF.